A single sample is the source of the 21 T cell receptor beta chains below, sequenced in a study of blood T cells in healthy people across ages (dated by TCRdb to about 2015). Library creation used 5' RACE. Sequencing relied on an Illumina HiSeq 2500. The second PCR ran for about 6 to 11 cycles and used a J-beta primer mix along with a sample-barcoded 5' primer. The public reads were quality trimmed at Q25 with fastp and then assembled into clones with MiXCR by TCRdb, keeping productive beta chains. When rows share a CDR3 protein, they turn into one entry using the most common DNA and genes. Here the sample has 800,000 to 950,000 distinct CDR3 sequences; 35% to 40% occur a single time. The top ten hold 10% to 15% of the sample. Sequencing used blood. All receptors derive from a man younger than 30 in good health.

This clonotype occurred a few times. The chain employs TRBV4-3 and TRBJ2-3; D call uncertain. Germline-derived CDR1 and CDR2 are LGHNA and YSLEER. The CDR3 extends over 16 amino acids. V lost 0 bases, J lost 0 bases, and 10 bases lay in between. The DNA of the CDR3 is TGCGCCAGCAGCCAAGAGGCATACTCTAGCACAGATACGCAGTATTTT. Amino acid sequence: CASSQEAYSSTDTQYF.

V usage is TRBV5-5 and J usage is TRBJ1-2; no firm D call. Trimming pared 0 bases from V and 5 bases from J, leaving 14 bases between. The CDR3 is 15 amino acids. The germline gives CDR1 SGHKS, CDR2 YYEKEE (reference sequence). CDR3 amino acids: CASSLARSEDYGYTF. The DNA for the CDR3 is TGTGCCAGCAGCTTGGCCAGGTCTGAAGATTATGGCTACACCTTC.

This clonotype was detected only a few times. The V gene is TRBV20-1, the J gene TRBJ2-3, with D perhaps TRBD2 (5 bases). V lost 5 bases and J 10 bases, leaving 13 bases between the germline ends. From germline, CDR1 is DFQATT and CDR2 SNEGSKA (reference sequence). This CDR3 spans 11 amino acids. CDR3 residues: CSARGGGAQYF. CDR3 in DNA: TGCAGTGCTCGAGGAGGCGGCGCGCAGTATTTT.

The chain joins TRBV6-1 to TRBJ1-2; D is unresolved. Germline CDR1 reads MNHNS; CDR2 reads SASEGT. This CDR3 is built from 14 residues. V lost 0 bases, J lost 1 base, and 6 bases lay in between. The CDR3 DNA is TGTGCCAGCAGTGAAGCGACATATAACTATGGCTACACCTTC. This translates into CASSEATYNYGYTF.

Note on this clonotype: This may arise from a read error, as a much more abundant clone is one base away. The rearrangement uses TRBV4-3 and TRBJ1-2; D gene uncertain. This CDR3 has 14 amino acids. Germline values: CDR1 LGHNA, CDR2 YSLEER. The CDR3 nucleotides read TGCGTCAGCAGCCAAGAGTACCAGAACTATGGCTACACCTTC. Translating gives CVSSQEYQNYGYTF.

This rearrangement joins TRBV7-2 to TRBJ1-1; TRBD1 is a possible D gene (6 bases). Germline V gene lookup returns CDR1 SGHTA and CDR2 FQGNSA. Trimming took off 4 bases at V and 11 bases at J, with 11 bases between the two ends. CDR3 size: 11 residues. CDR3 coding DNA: TGTGCCAGCAGCTCCCCAGGGGATGCTTTCTTT. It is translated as CASSSPGDAFF.

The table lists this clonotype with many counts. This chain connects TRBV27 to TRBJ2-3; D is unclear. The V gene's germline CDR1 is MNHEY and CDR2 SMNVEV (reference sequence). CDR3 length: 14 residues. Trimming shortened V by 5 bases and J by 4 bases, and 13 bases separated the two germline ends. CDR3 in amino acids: CASSPSPLPDTQYF. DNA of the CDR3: TGTGCCAGCAGTCCCAGTCCCCTCCCAGATACGCAGTATTTT.

CDR3 DNA: TGTGCCAGCAGTTTATTAGAAAAACTGTTTTTT. Protein product: CASSLLEKLFF. The chain has TRBV12-3 or TRBV12-4 and TRBJ1-4; no firm D call. This CDR3 spans 11 amino acids. The V and J ends lost 2 bases and 8 bases respectively, with 3 bases between them.

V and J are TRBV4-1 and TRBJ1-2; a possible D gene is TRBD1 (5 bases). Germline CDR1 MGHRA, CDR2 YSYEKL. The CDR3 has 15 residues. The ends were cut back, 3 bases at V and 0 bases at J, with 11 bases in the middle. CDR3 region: CASSQGTVANYGYTF. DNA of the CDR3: TGCGCCAGCAGCCAGGGGACGGTAGCTAACTATGGCTACACCTTC.

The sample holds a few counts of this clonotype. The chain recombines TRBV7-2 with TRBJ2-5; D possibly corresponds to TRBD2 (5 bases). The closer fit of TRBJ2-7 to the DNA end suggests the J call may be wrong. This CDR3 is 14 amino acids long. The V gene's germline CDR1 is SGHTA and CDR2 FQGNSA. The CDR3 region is CASSLVIGVAEQYF. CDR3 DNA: TGTGCCAGCAGCTTAGTGATCGGGGTTGCCGAGCAGTACTTC.

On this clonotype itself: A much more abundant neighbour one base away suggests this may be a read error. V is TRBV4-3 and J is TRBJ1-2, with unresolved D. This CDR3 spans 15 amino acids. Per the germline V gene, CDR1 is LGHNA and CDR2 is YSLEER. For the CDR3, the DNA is TGCGCCAACAGCCGGGATGGCATGGGGAACTATGGCTACACCTTC. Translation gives CANSRDGMGNYGYTF.

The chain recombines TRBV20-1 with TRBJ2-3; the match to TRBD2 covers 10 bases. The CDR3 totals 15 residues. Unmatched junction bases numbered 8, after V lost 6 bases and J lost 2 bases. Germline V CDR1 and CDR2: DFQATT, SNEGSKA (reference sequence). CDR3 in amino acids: CSAAPLAGVTDTQYF. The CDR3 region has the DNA TGCAGTGCCGCCCCCCTAGCGGGGGTCACAGATACGCAGTATTTT.

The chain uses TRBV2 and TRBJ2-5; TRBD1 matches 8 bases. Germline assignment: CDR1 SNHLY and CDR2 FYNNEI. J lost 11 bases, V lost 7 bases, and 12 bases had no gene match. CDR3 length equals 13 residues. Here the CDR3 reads CASTPDRANEQYF. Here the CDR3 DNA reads TGTGCCAGCACCCCGGACAGGGCGAATGAGCAGTACTTC.

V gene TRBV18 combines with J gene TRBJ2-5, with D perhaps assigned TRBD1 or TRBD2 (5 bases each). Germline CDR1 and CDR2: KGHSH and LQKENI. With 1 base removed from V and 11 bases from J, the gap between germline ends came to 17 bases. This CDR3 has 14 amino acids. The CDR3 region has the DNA TGTGCCAGCTCACCACTTCCGGGGCTAAGTGAGCAGTACTTC. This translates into CASSPLPGLSEQYF.

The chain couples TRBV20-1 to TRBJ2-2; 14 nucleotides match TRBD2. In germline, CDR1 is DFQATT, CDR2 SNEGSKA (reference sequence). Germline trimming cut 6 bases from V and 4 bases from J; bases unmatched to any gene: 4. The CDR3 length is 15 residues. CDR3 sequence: CSAGTSGSGTGELFF. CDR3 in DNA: TGCAGTGCAGGGACTAGCGGGAGTGGCACCGGGGAGCTGTTTTTT.

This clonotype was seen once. CDR3 in DNA: TGCGCCAGCAGCCAAGACAGGATTACGGTTAACACTGAAGCTTTCTTT. Amino acid sequence: CASSQDRITVNTEAFF. The J gene is TRBJ1-1, the V gene TRBV4-3, with D unclear. Germline loops: CDR1 LGHNA, CDR2 YSLEER. Trimming took off 0 bases at V and 2 bases at J, with 13 bases between the two ends. CDR3 length: 16 residues.

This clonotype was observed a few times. The CDR3: CASSLSRGFYEQYF. CDR3 coding DNA: TGTGCCAGCAGTTTGTCCAGGGGGTTCTACGAGCAGTACTTC. The J gene is TRBJ2-7, the V gene TRBV12-3 or TRBV12-4; 7 bases agree with TRBD1. The ends lost 3 bases at V and 3 bases at J; junction bases unmatched: 5. CDR3 length: 14 residues.

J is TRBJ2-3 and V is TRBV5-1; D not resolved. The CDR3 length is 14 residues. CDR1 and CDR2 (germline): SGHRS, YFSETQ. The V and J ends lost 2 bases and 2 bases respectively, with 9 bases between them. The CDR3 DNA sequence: TGCGCCAGCAGCTTCAGGCTCGACACAGATACGCAGTATTTT. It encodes CASSFRLDTDTQYF.

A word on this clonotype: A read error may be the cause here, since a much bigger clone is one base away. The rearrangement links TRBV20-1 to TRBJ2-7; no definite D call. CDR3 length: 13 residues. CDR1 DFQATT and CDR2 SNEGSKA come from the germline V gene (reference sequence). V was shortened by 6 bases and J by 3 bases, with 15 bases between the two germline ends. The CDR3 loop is CSANGATNYEQYF. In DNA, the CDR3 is TGCAGTGCGAACGGAGCGACGAACTACGAGCAGTACTTC.

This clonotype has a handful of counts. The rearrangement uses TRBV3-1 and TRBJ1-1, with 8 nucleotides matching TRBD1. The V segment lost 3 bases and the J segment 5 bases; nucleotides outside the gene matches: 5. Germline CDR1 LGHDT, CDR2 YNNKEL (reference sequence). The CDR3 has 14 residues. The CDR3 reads CASSQDTGGTEAFF. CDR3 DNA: TGTGCCAGCAGCCAGGACACAGGGGGAACTGAAGCTTTCTTT. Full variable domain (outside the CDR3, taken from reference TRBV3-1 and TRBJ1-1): DTAVSQTPKYLVTQMGNDKSIKCEQNLGHDTMYWYKQDSKKFLKIMFSYNNKELIINETVPNRFSPKSPDKAHLNLHINSLELGDSAVYFCASSQDTGGTEAFFGQGTRLTVV.

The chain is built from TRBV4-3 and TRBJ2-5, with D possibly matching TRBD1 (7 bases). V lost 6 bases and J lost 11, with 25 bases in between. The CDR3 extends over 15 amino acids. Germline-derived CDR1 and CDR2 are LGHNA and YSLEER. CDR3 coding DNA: TGCGCCAGCAGTCCTGACTCGCAGGGGGGCAATGAGCAGTACTTC. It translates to CASSPDSQGGNEQYF.